These 8 T cell receptor beta chains came from one sample sequenced in a study of T cell responses to AZD1222 COVID-19 vaccine. The data were produced by immunoSEQ multiplex PCR, yet TCRdb's version contains in-frame clones alone and is incomplete. The sample has 100,000 to 150,000 clones, 90% seen once; the top ten hold about 7%. Sequenced here: peripheral blood, sampled on day 0 of AZD1222 vaccination. The receptors were sampled from an adult in good health.

This chain joins TRBV19 and TRBJ1-1, with 8 bases that match TRBD1. Germline-derived CDR1 and CDR2 are LNHDA and SQIVND (reference sequence). V shed 2 bases, J shed 5 bases, and the junction held 4 bases outside the gene matches. This CDR3 spans 14 amino acids. The CDR3 sequence: CASSIQGAITEAFF. In DNA form, the CDR3 reads TGTGCCAGTAGTATACAGGGGGCGATTACTGAAGCTTTCTTT.

The chain recombines TRBV28 with TRBJ1-6, with unresolved D. Germline values: CDR1 MDHEN, CDR2 SYDVKM. CDR3 size: 12 residues. Trimming took 6 bases from V and 5 from J, leaving 5 bases between them. The CDR3 spells CASRGNNSPLHF. The CDR3 bases are TGTGCCAGCAGGGGGAATAATTCACCCCTCCACTTT.

The V gene is TRBV7-2, the J gene TRBJ1-1; 8 bases align to TRBD1. CDR1 SGHTA and CDR2 FQGNSA come from the germline V gene. V lost 4 bases to trimming and J lost 1 base; unmatched junction nucleotides: 8. The CDR3 loop spans 16 amino acids. The CDR3 DNA is TGTGCCAGCAGCTCTTTGGACAGGGTTACGAACACTGAAGCTTTCTTT. Its protein is CASSSLDRVTNTEAFF.

The V gene is TRBV3-1 (or the pseudogene TRBV3-2), the J gene TRBJ1-2; D is uncertain. CDR1 LGHDT and CDR2 YNNKEL come from the germline V gene (reference sequence). CDR3 size: 13 residues. Trimming removed 1 base at V and 3 bases at J, with 6 bases between. CDR3 coding DNA: TGTGCCAGCAGCCAAGTGAGAGACTATGGCTACACCTTC. Its translation: CASSQVRDYGYTF.

The chain joins TRBV5-1 to TRBJ2-5, with TRBD2 as a possible D gene (6 bases). The CDR3 contains 13 residues. Germline V gene data show CDR1 as SGHRS and CDR2 as YFSETQ. V was trimmed by 0 bases and J by 3 bases, leaving 6 bases between them. CDR3 residues: CASSLGLEETQYF. The CDR3 bases are TGCGCCAGCAGCTTGGGACTAGAAGAGACCCAGTACTTC.

The gene calls are TRBV11-2 and TRBJ1-2, with unresolved D. Trimming pared 1 base from V and 8 bases from J, leaving 14 bases between. Germline V CDR1 and CDR2: SGHAT, FQNNGV. The CDR3 is 14 residues long. Here the CDR3 DNA reads TGTGCCAGCAGCTTAGTACCCCTCAAGCACGGCTACACCTTC. Translated, it gives CASSLVPLKHGYTF.

V usage is TRBV4-2 and J usage is TRBJ1-5, with 8 positions matching TRBD1. The CDR3 contains 15 residues. The ends lost 3 bases at V and 7 bases at J; junction bases unmatched: 8. Germline CDR1 reads LGHNA; CDR2 reads YNFKEQ. CDR3 loop: CASSQVDRGGQPQHF. The CDR3 nucleotides are TGTGCCAGCAGCCAGGTAGACAGGGGAGGACAGCCCCAGCATTTT.

V is TRBV7-3 and J is TRBJ2-1; D is possibly TRBD1 or TRBD2 (5 bases each). CDR1 and CDR2 from the germline V gene are SGHTA and FQGTGA. The CDR3 consists of 15 residues. Trimming removed 3 bases at V and 3 bases at J, with 12 bases between. CDR3 in DNA: TGTGCCAGCAGCTTGCAGGGAGAGGACTACAATGAGCAGTTCTTC. Encoded protein: CASSLQGEDYNEQFF.